This record looks at one TCR beta chain sequence and its context. At one end, the junction sequence differs from germline, possibly due to a read error. The sample comes from a study of blood T cells in healthy people across ages. The authors ran a second PCR of roughly 7 to 11 cycles using a sample-barcoded 5' primer and a J-beta primer mix. TCRdb recomputed calls from the 5' RACE reads with MiXCR, one row per CDR3 protein. The table includes around 970,000 distinct CDR3 sequences, just over 50% detected once. Germline CDR1 and CDR2: LGHDT and YNNKEL (reference sequence). This CDR3 has 17 residues. The sample consisted of blood. The chain links TRBV3-1 to TRBJ2-3; possibly TRBD2 for D (6 bases). The origin of this receptor is a woman in her sixties or seventies in good health. In DNA, the CDR3 is TGTGCCAGCAACCAAGTGGCAAGCGGGTTAGCATGGAATACGCAGTATTTT. It yields the protein CASNQVASGLAWNTQYF.